These T cell receptor beta chains were read from a single sample in a study of cytomegalovirus exposure and HLA in healthy donors. Method: immunoSEQ multiplex PCR; TCRdb's copy keeps in-frame clones and lacks some. The sample has around 120,000 clones; roughly 70% are singletons. Source material: PBMCs. The receptors come from a woman in her 40s in good health and CMV-seronegative. Each CDR3 is given with its conserved first and last residue. D genes are given only for firm matches. Clone size appears in some rows only: once, few, many, or a class for an expanded clone.

j_call clone_size d_call v_call cdr3_aa cdr3_nt
TRBJ1-5 NA NA TRBV7-3 CASSLSGGSNQPQHF TGTGCCAGCAGCTTATCCGGGGGTAGCAATCAGCCCCAGCATTTT
TRBJ2-3 NA TRBD2 TRBV6-1 CASSDYRGLAGGPSTDTQYF TGTGCCAGCAGTGATTACAGGGGACTAGCGGGAGGGCCGAGCACAGATACGCAGTATTTT
TRBJ2-5 once TRBD2 TRBV7-2 CASSLELAGPLMAQYF TGTGCCAGCAGCTTAGAACTAGCGGGGCCCCTCATGGCCCAGTACTTC
TRBJ1-1 few TRBD1 TRBV7-9 CASSRQGNTEAFF TGTGCCAGCAGCCGACAGGGGAACACTGAAGCTTTCTTT
TRBJ2-3 NA NA TRBV29-1 CSVGGISSTDTQYF TGCAGCGTTGGAGGCATTTCTAGCACAGATACGCAGTATTTT
TRBJ1-6 NA NA TRBV2 CASSTGFNYNSPLHF TGTGCCAGCAGTACCGGGTTCAACTATAATTCACCCCTCCACTTT
TRBJ1-1 NA NA TRBV7-2 CASSLARGTQAFF TGTGCCAGCAGCTTAGCGAGGGGGACGCAAGCTTTCTTT
TRBJ2-3 NA TRBD2 TRBV5-5 CASSLRPAGGAPDTQYF TGTGCCAGCAGCTTGAGGCCTGCGGGAGGCGCTCCAGATACGCAGTATTTT
TRBJ2-7 NA TRBD2 TRBV4-3 CASSQDRTSGPYEQYF TGCGCCAGCAGCCAAGATCGGACTAGCGGCCCCTACGAGCAGTACTTC
TRBJ2-7 NA NA TRBV18 CASSIQGHTTYEQYF TGTGCCAGCTCCATACAGGGACACACCACCTACGAGCAGTACTTC
TRBJ1-1 NA NA TRBV7-6 CASAYNRGEAFF TGTGCCAGCGCGTATAACCGGGGGGAAGCTTTCTTT
TRBJ2-2 few TRBD2 TRBV4-3 CASSQLAGGAAGGELFF TGCGCCAGCAGCCAACTAGCGGGAGGAGCGGCCGGCGGGGAGCTGTTTTTT
TRBJ2-2 NA NA TRBV11-2 CASSYGGAGELFF TGTGCCAGCAGCTACGGTGGGGCGGGGGAGCTGTTTTTT
TRBJ2-5 once TRBD1 TRBV7-9 CASSQNLDREETQYF TGTGCCAGCAGCCAGAACCTAGACAGGGAAGAGACCCAGTACTTC
TRBJ2-1 NA NA TRBV7-3 CASSLTAYNEQFF TGTGCCAGCAGCTTAACCGCCTACAATGAGCAGTTCTTC
TRBJ1-1 NA NA TRBV5-4 CASSLGGHNTEAFF TGTGCCAGCAGCTTGGGCGGACATAACACTGAAGCTTTCTTT
TRBJ1-1 once NA TRBV7-8 CASSLVTAGAFF TGTGCCAGCAGCTTAGTAACAGCGGGAGCTTTCTTT
TRBJ1-1 once NA TRBV19 CASWTGHTLNTEAFF TGTGCCAGTTGGACGGGACACACGCTCAACACTGAAGCTTTCTTT
TRBJ1-2 NA TRBD1 TRBV5-6 CASIKQGASGYTF TGTGCCAGCATCAAACAGGGGGCTAGTGGCTACACCTTC
TRBJ2-7 few NA TRBV7-9 CASSGGATPFYEQYF TGTGCCAGCAGCGGAGGCGCGACTCCGTTCTACGAGCAGTACTTC
TRBJ2-2 NA TRBD2 TRBV10-3 CAVLPRAGGYTGELFF TGTGCCGTCCTACCTCGGGCGGGGGGCTACACCGGGGAGCTGTTTTTT
TRBJ2-6 NA NA TRBV19 CASRTSRSGANVLTF TGTGCCAGTAGGACTTCCCGCTCTGGGGCCAACGTCCTGACTTTC
TRBJ1-2 NA NA TRBV9 CASSEQGYGYTF TGTGCCAGCAGCGAGCAGGGCTATGGCTACACCTTC
TRBJ2-1 NA NA TRBV6-6 CASSPGQLAPYNEQFF TGTGCCAGCAGTCCCGGACAGTTAGCCCCCTACAATGAGCAGTTCTTC
TRBJ1-6 NA NA TRBV4-1 CASRAVGRSYNSPLHF TGCGCCAGCAGGGCCGTGGGCCGCTCCTATAATTCACCCCTCCACTTT
TRBJ2-3 NA NA TRBV28 CASSLARVGGFRDTQYF TGTGCCAGCAGCCTCGCTAGGGTGGGAGGATTCAGAGATACGCAGTATTTT
TRBJ1-6 few TRBD1 TRBV19 CASSIEGQLWTSPLHF TGTGCCAGTAGTATAGAGGGACAGCTATGGACTTCACCCCTCCACTTT
TRBJ2-5 NA TRBD1 TRBV5-4 CASSFPQGSGTQYF TGTGCCAGCAGCTTTCCACAGGGGTCGGGGACCCAGTACTTC
TRBJ2-1 NA NA TRBV30 CAWSVRGYTYNEQFF TGTGCCTGGAGTGTACGCGGTTATACCTACAATGAGCAGTTCTTC
TRBJ2-2 NA TRBD2 TRBV6-5 CASSYGGGETGELFF TGTGCCAGCAGTTACGGCGGGGGTGAAACCGGGGAGCTGTTTTTT
TRBJ2-7 NA TRBD2 TRBV7-2 CASSPRERGTSYEQYF TGTGCCAGCAGCCCCCGCGAGCGGGGAACCTCCTACGAGCAGTACTTC
TRBJ2-7 NA NA TRBV6-1 CASSERNSYEQYF TGTGCCAGCAGTGAAAGGAACAGCTACGAGCAGTACTTC
TRBJ2-5 few TRBD2 TRBV7-8 CASSLASTSVGETQYF TGTGCCAGCAGCTTAGCGTCGACTAGCGTTGGCGAGACCCAGTACTTC
TRBJ2-3 NA TRBD1 TRBV7-2 CASSRDSTRYF TGTGCCAGCAGCCGGGACAGCACAAGGTATTTT
TRBJ2-1 few TRBD2 TRBV7-9 CASRPRAGGNNEQFF TGTGCCAGCAGGCCGCGGGCGGGGGGTAACAATGAGCAGTTCTTC